This T cell receptor beta chain originates from a study of cytotoxic CD8 clonotypes in ibrutinib-treated CLL. About the research overall: The patients, about a dozen relapsed/refractory and approximately 14 treatment-naive, included about 17 who were IGHV unmutated. Partial response was seen in around 25 patients and complete response in 2; after median around six years, about 14 stayed remitted, some 12 progressed. Broader study findings: Public clonotypes were uncommon and contracted or stayed stable on treatment. Clonality went up at ibrutinib response and then declined back toward baseline at progression.

This CDR3 has 15 amino acids. CDR1 and CDR2 from the germline V gene are MRHNA and SNTAGT. J lost 0 bases, V lost 6 bases, and 5 bases had no gene match. This clone appeared a few times. The antigen is undetermined. Some clones are missing from TCRdb's copy, which holds only in-frame ones; the method was immunoSEQ multiplex PCR. The sample records around 70,000 clones, about 63% being singletons. The TCR was taken from a human donor with chronic lymphocytic leukemia. The material was PBMCs, obtained after 12 months of ibrutinib treatment. The genes are TRBV6-4 and TRBJ1-5; 7 bases map to TRBD1. CDR3 sequence: CASREQGYSNQPQHF. The CDR3 coding sequence is TGTGCCAGCAGGGAACAGGGGTATAGCAATCAGCCCCAGCATTTT.